What follows are 11 T cell receptor beta chains derived from one specimen sequenced in a study of CD8+ T cells in alopecia areata. As the sequencing template, cDNA was produced by extracting RNA and reverse transcribing it. Generated by immunoSEQ multiplex PCR, the TCRdb table keeps only in-frame clones and is missing some. The sample lists fewer than 200,000 clones, around three fifths occurring once. Treatment specified: oral pan-JAK inhibitor, 5-10 mg twice daily. The sample consisted of CD8+ T cells sorted from blood, taken at week 24, from a patient treated with tofacitinib. These receptor sequences come from a human donor with alopecia areata.

The chain carries TRBV5-6 and TRBJ2-7, with D perhaps being TRBD1 or TRBD2 (6 bases each). V was shortened by 3 bases and J by 0 bases, with 16 bases between the two germline ends. The CDR3 extends over 16 amino acids. Germline assignment: CDR1 SGHDT and CDR2 YYEEEE. In nucleotides, the CDR3 is TGTGCCAGCAGCTCCGGGGGCGGGGCCCTCTCCTACGAGCAGTACTTC. Its translation is CASSSGGGALSYEQYF.

The chain couples TRBV7-9 to TRBJ2-7, with D possibly being TRBD2 (7 bases). The CDR3 loop spans 15 amino acids. Germline CDR1 reads SEHNR; CDR2 reads FQNEAQ (reference sequence). With 4 bases removed from V and 2 bases from J, the gap between germline ends came to 15 bases. In DNA, the CDR3 is TGTGCCAGCAGCTCCGGGGGGCGGCGGACCTACGAGCAGTACTTC. It yields the protein CASSSGGRRTYEQYF.

The chain joins TRBV7-2 to TRBJ1-2; D is unresolved. This CDR3 spans 11 amino acids. V dropped 1 base and J dropped 8 bases, with 5 bases sitting between them. Germline CDR1 SGHTA, CDR2 FQGNSA. The CDR3 loop reads CASSLGAGYTF. As DNA, the CDR3 is TGTGCCAGCAGCTTAGGGGCGGGCTACACCTTC.

The chain employs TRBV9 and TRBJ2-3; D not resolved. The CDR3 covers 12 residues. CDR1 and CDR2 (germline): SGDLS, YYNGEE. V lost 7 bases and J lost 4, with 10 bases in between. CDR3 region: CASDGRSDTQYF. CDR3 coding DNA: TGTGCCAGCGACGGCAGATCAGATACGCAGTATTTT.

This clone was detected a few times. The chain combines TRBV7-8 with TRBJ2-7, with D perhaps TRBD1 or TRBD2 (6 bases each). V lost 3 bases, J lost 3 bases, and 12 bases lay in between. The CDR3 runs to 14 residues. Germline V CDR1 and CDR2: SGHVS, FQNEAQ. The CDR3, as DNA: TGTGCCAGCAGCTTTGGGGGGCCCCACTACGAGCAGTACTTC. Its protein product is CASSFGGPHYEQYF.

This clone was counted only a few times. The chain uses TRBV27 and TRBJ1-1, with D unresolved. The CDR3 runs 15 residues. The V gene's germline CDR1 is MNHEY and CDR2 SMNVEV (reference sequence). V gave up 4 bases and J gave up 10 bases, with 22 bases separating them. CDR3 residues: CASSSTGFSSVGAFF. The CDR3 DNA follows: TGTGCCAGCAGTTCGACGGGCTTTTCAAGTGTTGGAGCTTTCTTT.

The sample holds many counts of this clone. The chain recombines TRBV9 with TRBJ2-4, with D perhaps assigned TRBD1 or TRBD2 (5 bases each). This CDR3 is built from 15 residues. The germline V gene encodes CDR1 SGDLS and CDR2 YYNGEE. V was cut by 4 bases and J by 3 bases, with 14 bases left in between. The CDR3 nucleotides are TGTGCCAGCAGCCACTCCGGGACGGGCAAAAACATTCAGTACTTC. It encodes CASSHSGTGKNIQYF. Looking up the rest from reference TRBV9 and TRBJ2-4 gives the full variable domain: DSGVTQTPKHLITATGQRVTLRCSPRSGDLSVYWYQQSLDQGLQFLIQYYNGEERAKGNILERFSAQQFPDLHSELNLSSLELGDSALYFCASSHSGTGKNIQYFGAGTRLSVL.

The chain is built from TRBV6-5 and TRBJ1-2, with 8 bases lining up with TRBD1. Germline V CDR1 and CDR2: MNHEY, SVGAGI. The CDR3 has 16 amino acids. The V gene end was trimmed by 0 bases and the J gene end by 4 bases; junction bases not matched to a gene: 7. CDR3 nucleotide sequence: TGTGCCAGCAGTTACTCCCCAGGGGGCCGTATCTATGGCTACACCTTC. Protein product: CASSYSPGGRIYGYTF.

The chain uses TRBV6-1 and TRBJ2-2, with D unresolved. CDR3 length: 15 amino acids. With 5 bases removed from V and 4 bases from J, the gap between germline ends came to 14 bases. Per the germline V gene, CDR1 is MNHNS and CDR2 is SASEGT. CDR3 residues: CASSSWADITGELFF. CDR3 nucleotides: TGTGCCAGCAGTTCATGGGCTGATATCACCGGGGAGCTGTTTTTT.

In this sample, this clone turned up a few times. CDR3 coding DNA: TGCGCCAGCAGCCTGGATGCGGCCGACGAGCAGTACTTC. Protein: CASSLDAADEQYF. The chain recombines TRBV4-1 with TRBJ2-7; D gene uncertain. Per germline, CDR1 MGHRA and CDR2 YSYEKL. CDR3 length: 13 amino acids. The V end lost 4 bases, the J end lost 5 bases, and 12 bases lay between the germline ends.

Comment on this clone: Additional DNA sequences in this sample encode the identical CDR3. This rearrangement joins TRBV19 to TRBJ2-7; the D gene is possibly TRBD2 (7 bases). The V gene's germline CDR1 is LNHDA and CDR2 SQIVND (reference sequence). Trimming shortened V by 4 bases and J by 3 bases, and 10 bases separated the two germline ends. The length of the CDR3 is 13 residues. The DNA for the CDR3 is TGTGCCAGTAGTACGGGGGGCAGCTACGAGCAGTACTTC. Its translation is CASSTGGSYEQYF.